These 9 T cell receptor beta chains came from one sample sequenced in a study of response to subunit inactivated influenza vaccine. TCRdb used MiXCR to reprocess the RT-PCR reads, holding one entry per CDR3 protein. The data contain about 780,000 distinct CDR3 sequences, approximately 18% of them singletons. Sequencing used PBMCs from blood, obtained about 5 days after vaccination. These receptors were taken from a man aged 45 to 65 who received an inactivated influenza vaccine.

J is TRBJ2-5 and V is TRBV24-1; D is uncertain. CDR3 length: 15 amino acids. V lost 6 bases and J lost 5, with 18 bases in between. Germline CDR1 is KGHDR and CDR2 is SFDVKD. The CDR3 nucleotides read TGTGCCACCAGTAACTGGACGGCCAAAGGGGAGACCCAGTACTTC. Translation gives CATSNWTAKGETQYF.

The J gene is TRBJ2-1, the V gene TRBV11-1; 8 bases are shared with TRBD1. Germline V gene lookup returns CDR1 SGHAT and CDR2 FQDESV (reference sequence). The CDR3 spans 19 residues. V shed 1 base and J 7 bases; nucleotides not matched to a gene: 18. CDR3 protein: CASSLVSSARGLVMNEQFF. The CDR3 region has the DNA TGTGCCAGCAGCTTAGTATCTTCCGCCAGGGGGCTCGTTATGAATGAGCAGTTCTTC.

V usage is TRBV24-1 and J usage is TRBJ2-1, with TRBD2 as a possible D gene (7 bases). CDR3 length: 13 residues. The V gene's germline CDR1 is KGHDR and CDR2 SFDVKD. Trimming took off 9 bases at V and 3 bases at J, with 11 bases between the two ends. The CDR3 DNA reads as TGTGCCACCTTAAGGGGGGGCTACAATGAGCAGTTCTTC. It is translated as CATLRGGYNEQFF.

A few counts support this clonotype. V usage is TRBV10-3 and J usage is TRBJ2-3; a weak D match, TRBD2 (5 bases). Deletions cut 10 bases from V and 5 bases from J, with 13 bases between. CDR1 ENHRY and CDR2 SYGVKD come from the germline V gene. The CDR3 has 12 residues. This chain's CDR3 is CATQRSGDTQYF. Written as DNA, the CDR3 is TGTGCCACTCAGCGGTCCGGAGATACGCAGTATTTT.

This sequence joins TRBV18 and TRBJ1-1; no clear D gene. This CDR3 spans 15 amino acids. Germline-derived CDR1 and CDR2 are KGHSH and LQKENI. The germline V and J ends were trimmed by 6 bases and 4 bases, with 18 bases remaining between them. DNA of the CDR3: TGTGCCAGCTCCCGCAACTTGGATTTGGGCACTGAAGCTTTCTTT. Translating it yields CASSRNLDLGTEAFF.

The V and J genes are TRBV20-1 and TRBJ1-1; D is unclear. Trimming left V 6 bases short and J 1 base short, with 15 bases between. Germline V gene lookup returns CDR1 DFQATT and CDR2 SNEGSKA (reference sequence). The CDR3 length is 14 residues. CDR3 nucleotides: TGCAGTGCCCTACCTGTTAGGAAGAACACTGAAGCTTTCTTT. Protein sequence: CSALPVRKNTEAFF.

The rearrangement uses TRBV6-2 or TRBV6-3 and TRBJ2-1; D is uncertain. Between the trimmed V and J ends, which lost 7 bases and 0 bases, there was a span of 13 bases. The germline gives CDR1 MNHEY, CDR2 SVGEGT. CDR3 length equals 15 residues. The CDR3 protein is CASTHGESSYNEQFF. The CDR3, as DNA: TGTGCCAGCACCCACGGCGAAAGCTCCTACAATGAGCAGTTCTTC.

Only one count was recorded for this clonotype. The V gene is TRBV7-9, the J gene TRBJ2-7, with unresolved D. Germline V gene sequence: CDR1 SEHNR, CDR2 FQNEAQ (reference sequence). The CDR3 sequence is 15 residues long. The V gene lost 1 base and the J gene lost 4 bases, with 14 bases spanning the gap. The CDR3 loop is CASSLDIPSSYEQYF. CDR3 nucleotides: TGTGCCAGCAGCTTAGATATACCGAGCTCTTACGAGCAGTACTTC.

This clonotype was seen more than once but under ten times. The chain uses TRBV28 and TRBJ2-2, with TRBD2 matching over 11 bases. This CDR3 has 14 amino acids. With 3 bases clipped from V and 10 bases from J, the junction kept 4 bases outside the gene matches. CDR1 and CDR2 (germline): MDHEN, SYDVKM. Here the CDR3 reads CASSFSGRAKELFF. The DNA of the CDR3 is TGTGCCAGCAGTTTTAGCGGGAGGGCGAAGGAGCTGTTTTTT.